Below, 9 T cell receptor beta chains from the same sample are listed, as sequenced in a study of cytomegalovirus exposure and HLA in healthy donors. It was with 60 Vbeta and 13 Jbeta primers that the PCR ran. Sequenced by immunoSEQ multiplex PCR; TCRdb stores in-frame clones only, minus some. The data contain roughly 56,000 clones, 81% of them singletons. The sample comprised PBMCs. Receptors were obtained from a boy aged 10-17 years in good health and CMV-seropositive.

The chain links TRBV11-3 to TRBJ2-3; TRBD2 matches 14 bases. This CDR3 spans 19 amino acids. The ends lost 4 bases at V and 2 bases at J; junction bases unmatched: 11. Per the germline V gene, CDR1 is SGHNT and CDR2 is YENEEA. The chain's CDR3 is CASSSGTSGGHYYTDTQYF. CDR3 sequence (DNA): TGTGCCAGCAGCTCCGGGACTAGCGGGGGCCACTATTACACAGATACGCAGTATTTT.

V and J are TRBV10-3 and TRBJ1-5; no definite D call. The V end was cut by 8 bases, the J end by 0 bases, with 8 bases between. The V gene's germline CDR1 is ENHRY and CDR2 SYGVKD. This CDR3 has 13 amino acids. CDR3 sequence (DNA): TGTGCCATCTCGGAGTATAGCAATCAGCCCCAGCATTTT. Its protein is CAISEYSNQPQHF.

The CDR3 region has the DNA TGTGCCAGCAGCTTTCGTGGTCAGATGGAGACCCAGTACTTC. Translation gives CASSFRGQMETQYF. The gene calls are TRBV5-6 and TRBJ2-5; the D is unclear. V was shortened by 2 bases and J by 5 bases, with 13 bases between the two germline ends. Germline CDR1 reads SGHDT; CDR2 reads YYEEEE. This CDR3 is 14 amino acids long. Complete variable domain (other parts from reference TRBV5-6 and TRBJ2-5): DAGVTQSPTHLIKTRGQQVTLRCSPKSGHDTVSWYQQALGQGPQFIFQYYEEEERQRGNFPDRFSGHQFPNYSSELNVNALLLGDSALYLCASSFRGQMETQYFGPGTRLLVL.

In its sample, this clone was seen once. This sequence joins TRBV9 and TRBJ1-3; possibly TRBD1 for D (5 bases). The length of the CDR3 is 16 residues. The V gene lost 0 bases and the J gene lost 0 bases, with 10 bases spanning the gap. Per the germline V gene, CDR1 is SGDLS and CDR2 is YYNGEE. CDR3 loop: CASSVGAGRSGNTIYF. In DNA, the CDR3 is TGTGCCAGCAGCGTAGGGGCGGGACGCTCTGGAAACACCATATATTTT.

The chain couples TRBV4-1 to TRBJ2-7, with TRBD2 as a possible D gene (6 bases). There are 15 residues in the CDR3. Germline CDR1 and CDR2: MGHRA and YSYEKL. Trimming shortened V by 0 bases and J by 1 base, and 10 bases separated the two germline ends. The CDR3 DNA reads TGCGCCAGCAGCCAAGATGCGGCGGGATCCTACGAGCAGTACTTC. Its translation is CASSQDAAGSYEQYF.

This sequence joins TRBV2 and TRBJ1-2; D is ambiguous. The length of the CDR3 is 16 residues. Germline CDR1 and CDR2: SNHLY and FYNNEI. The germline V and J ends were trimmed by 3 bases and 5 bases, with 19 bases remaining between them. The DNA of the CDR3 is TGTGCCAGCAGTGACAATACCGCGTTACCTCCATATGGCTACACCTTC. Its protein product is CASSDNTALPPYGYTF.

CDR3 residues: CASSQDTLPSRLNEQFF. For the CDR3, the DNA is TGCGCCAGCAGCCAAGATACGCTGCCTAGCCGGCTCAATGAGCAGTTCTTC. The rearrangement links TRBV4-1 to TRBJ2-1, with D possibly being TRBD2 (5 bases). This CDR3 has 17 amino acids. V lost 0 bases, J lost 6 bases, and 18 bases lay in between. CDR1 and CDR2 (germline): MGHRA, YSYEKL.

The chain couples TRBV7-9 to TRBJ1-1; TRBD1 matches 7 bases. This CDR3 is built from 13 residues. In germline, CDR1 is SEHNR, CDR2 FQNEAQ (reference sequence). V lost 5 bases to trimming and J lost 2 bases; unmatched junction nucleotides: 2. CDR3 protein: CASSGDSNTEAFF. CDR3 bases: TGTGCCAGCAGCGGGGACAGTAACACTGAAGCTTTCTTT.

The V call is TRBV27, the J call TRBJ2-1; D not certain. V was clipped by 4 bases and J by 6 bases, with 10 bases between them. The germline gives CDR1 MNHEY, CDR2 SMNVEV (reference sequence). The CDR3 loop spans 13 amino acids. DNA for the CDR3: TGTGCCAGCAGTTATATAATAGCCAATGAGCAGTTCTTC. Translating gives CASSYIIANEQFF.